This is a list of T cell receptor beta chains from one sample in a study of cytomegalovirus exposure and HLA in healthy donors. Sequenced by immunoSEQ multiplex PCR; TCRdb stores in-frame clones only, minus some. Of about 270,000 clones in the sample, around 66% are singletons; the top ten hold around 2.3%. Sequenced material: PBMCs. These receptors came from a female donor in good health and CMV-seronegative. The conserved cysteine and the conserved F or W are not part of the CDR3 here.

v_call: TRBV25-1
j_call: TRBJ1-2
cdr3_aa: ASSSDRAGDWGGYT

v_call: TRBV6-5
j_call: TRBJ2-3
cdr3_aa: ASSYSLAGVSDTQY

v_call: TRBV7-2
j_call: TRBJ2-7
cdr3_aa: ASSFWPQWEQY

v_call: TRBV14
j_call: TRBJ2-2
cdr3_aa: ASSQLLNTGELF

v_call: TRBV6-1
j_call: TRBJ1-5
cdr3_aa: ASSEAQEGYQPQH

v_call: TRBV5-1
j_call: TRBJ1-1
cdr3_aa: ASSFSGEGDLSEAF

v_call: TRBV15
j_call: TRBJ2-5
cdr3_aa: ATSGGGETQY

v_call: TRBV2
j_call: TRBJ2-5
cdr3_aa: ASRAQETQY

v_call: TRBV28
j_call: TRBJ2-7
cdr3_aa: ASSLETGSYEQY

v_call: TRBV28
j_call: TRBJ2-5
cdr3_aa: ASSTLDRGEETQY

v_call: TRBV9
j_call: TRBJ2-1
cdr3_aa: ASSVGEASYNEQF

v_call: TRBV30
j_call: TRBJ2-1
cdr3_aa: AWMALKYYNEQF

v_call: TRBV28
j_call: TRBJ2-5
cdr3_aa: ASSILGTGGETQY

v_call: TRBV5-1
j_call: TRBJ2-1
cdr3_aa: ASGTSGNSYNEQF

v_call: TRBV7-2
j_call: TRBJ2-3
cdr3_aa: ASSHTPPRADTQY

v_call: TRBV6-1
j_call: TRBJ2-5
cdr3_aa: ASSGRLVGETQY

v_call: TRBV2
j_call: TRBJ1-1
cdr3_aa: ASSGGGRRAF

v_call: TRBV30
j_call: TRBJ1-5
cdr3_aa: AWSREAAGGQPQH

v_call: TRBV2
j_call: TRBJ1-1
cdr3_aa: ASSGQANTEAF

v_call: TRBV6-6
j_call: TRBJ1-6
cdr3_aa: ASSPETEGSPLH

v_call: TRBV28
j_call: TRBJ1-1
cdr3_aa: ASFETEWKQNTEAF

v_call: TRBV30
j_call: TRBJ2-5
cdr3_aa: AWSGTSGSETQY

v_call: TRBV5-4
j_call: TRBJ2-7
cdr3_aa: ASSSPGSYEQY

v_call: TRBV6-5
j_call: TRBJ1-1
cdr3_aa: ASTFTQVRRSEAF

v_call: TRBV10-3
j_call: TRBJ1-5
cdr3_aa: ASSYLTDSNQPQH

v_call: TRBV4-1
j_call: TRBJ1-2
cdr3_aa: ASSLGPGANYGYT

v_call: TRBV10-3
j_call: TRBJ1-5
cdr3_aa: AISATGGGNQPQH

v_call: TRBV9
j_call: TRBJ2-5
cdr3_aa: ASSATSQETQY

v_call: TRBV7-9
j_call: TRBJ2-7
cdr3_aa: ASEGTAAYEQY

v_call: TRBV5-4
j_call: TRBJ2-6
cdr3_aa: ASSGGVSYSGANVLT

v_call: TRBV5-8
j_call: TRBJ1-3
cdr3_aa: ASQTGSLYSGNTIY

v_call: TRBV12-2
j_call: TRBJ2-1
cdr3_aa: ASRPFPVSSYNEQF

v_call: TRBV6-1
j_call: TRBJ2-1
cdr3_aa: ASSSGSSYNEQF

v_call: TRBV27
j_call: TRBJ2-1
cdr3_aa: ASSSWTGGNNEQF

v_call: TRBV4-2
j_call: TRBJ1-1
cdr3_aa: ASSQDYPQGATEAF

v_call: TRBV27
j_call: TRBJ2-6
cdr3_aa: ASRPDRGNSGANVLT

v_call: TRBV5-1
j_call: TRBJ2-2
cdr3_aa: ASSLGTAITGELF

v_call: TRBV28
j_call: TRBJ1-3
cdr3_aa: ASSWGQISGNTIY

v_call: TRBV27
j_call: TRBJ2-7
cdr3_aa: ASRPRVEEPYEQY

v_call: TRBV7-9
j_call: TRBJ2-5
cdr3_aa: ASSFRMWDRGDQETQY

v_call: TRBV19
j_call: TRBJ2-1
cdr3_aa: ASSIPPREGEQF